The clone carrying this T cell receptor (beta chain) was observed a few times. Its antigen is undetermined. This sample is drawn from a study of beta chain features in type 1 diabetes. Study background: Healthy donors and patients had similar age, gender and cell yields. General study points: The study found fewer insertions and more deletions at VDJ junctions in type 1 diabetes patients. Cells carrying high TCR expression could end up over-represented when cDNA is sequenced. Among patients with Type 1 diabetes, TCRB CDR3s were moderately but significantly shorter in every one of the four CD4+ subsets.

Sorted populations all exceeded 98% purity. All of the isolated RNA was reverse transcribed, so expressed TCRB transcripts were sequenced. Repertoires were generated with immunoSEQ multiplex PCR, while TCRdb's copy carries only in-frame clones and drops some. The data show a few hundred thousand clones, roughly 20% seen once. This receptor was taken from a woman aged 40 to 50 with type 1 diabetes. The sample was naive CD4+ T cells from blood.

In DNA, the CDR3 is TGTGCCAGCAGTTTACAGGGTTTCGGTCTTGGCGAGCAGTACTTC. It yields the protein CASSLQGFGLGEQYF. V usage is TRBV6-5 and J usage is TRBJ2-7; tentatively, D is TRBD1 (6 bases). The CDR3 sequence is 15 residues long. V lost 4 bases, J lost 6 bases, and 19 bases lay in between. Germline V gene data show CDR1 as MNHEY and CDR2 as SVGAGI.